A selection of T cell receptor beta chains follows, all from one sample in a study of brain metastases from non-small cell lung cancer. This table comes from immunoSEQ multiplex PCR, and its TCRdb copy is limited to in-frame clones, with some not included. The sample yields over 2,000 clones, around 83% seen once. The sequenced sample consisted of tissue from a brain metastasis. Every receptor here comes from a donor aged 40 or over with non-small cell lung cancer. The CDR3 runs from the conserved cysteine through the conserved F or W. The order of the fields is clone size, J gene, D gene, V gene, CDR3 DNA, CDR3 protein. The D gene is left open where the match is weak. Rows may omit the clone size; those that give it use once, few, many or a size class.

>NA|TRBJ2-7|NA|TRBV27
TGTGCCAGCAGTTCCAGCCGCGGGGCGGCCGAGCAGTACTTC
CASSSSRGAAEQYF
>NA|TRBJ2-1|NA|TRBV9
TGTGCCAGCAGCCCCCGGGACTCATACAATGAGCAGTTCTTC
CASSPRDSYNEQFF
>NA|TRBJ1-4|NA|TRBV5-1
TGCGCCAGCAGTGAGGCCGGGAATGAAAAACTGTTTTTT
CASSEAGNEKLFF
>NA|TRBJ1-5|TRBD1|TRBV30
TGTGCCTGGAGTTCGGGACAGGGTACGGGTCAGCCCCAGCATTTT
CAWSSGQGTGQPQHF
>NA|TRBJ1-5|NA|TRBV6-5
TGTGCCAGTATGGGAGGGGAACTCAATCAGCCCCAGCATTTT
CASMGGELNQPQHF
>NA|TRBJ1-1|NA|TRBV5-5
TGTGCCAGCAGCTTGGCGGTCTCGGATGAAGCTTTCTTT
CASSLAVSDEAFF
>few|TRBJ1-5|NA|TRBV6-6
TGTGCCAGCAGAGCCCCGGGGGGCAGACAGCCCCAGCATTTT
CASRAPGGRQPQHF
>once|TRBJ1-1|NA|TRBV5-1
TGCGCCAGCAGCTTGTCCCGAGGGGGCACTGAAGCTTTCTTT
CASSLSRGGTEAFF
>few|TRBJ2-1|NA|TRBV6-2/TRBV6-3
TGTGCCAGCAGTTACGTGGGCCCCTGGAATGAGCAGTTCTTC
CASSYVGPWNEQFF
>NA|TRBJ2-7|TRBD1|TRBV6-2/TRBV6-3
TGTGCCAGCAGTCCCCGGACAGGGGTAAACGAGCAGTACTTC
CASSPRTGVNEQYF
>NA|TRBJ2-7|NA|TRBV24-1
TGTGCCATCCGGCCCCGGGACGGCTACGAGCAGTACTTC
CAIRPRDGYEQYF
>NA|TRBJ2-7|TRBD1|TRBV5-1
TGCGCCAGCAGCTTGGTAGGGACAGGGGGTGTCGAGCAGTACTTC
CASSLVGTGGVEQYF
>NA|TRBJ1-3|TRBD1|TRBV9
TGTGCCAGCAGCGTAGCAGGACAGGGTTCTGGAAACACCATATATTTT
CASSVAGQGSGNTIYF
>NA|TRBJ2-7|NA|TRBV3-1/TRBV3-2
TGTGCCAGCAGCCAATGGGACAACCGTCCCGAGCAGTACTTC
CASSQWDNRPEQYF
>NA|TRBJ2-7|NA|TRBV12-3/TRBV12-4
TGTGCCAGCAGTTTGATTGAGGTCCGGGAGCAGTACTTC
CASSLIEVREQYF
>NA|TRBJ2-1|NA|TRBV11-3
TGTGCCAGCGGAGTTGGGTATGAGCAGTTCTTC
CASGVGYEQFF
>NA|TRBJ2-5|NA|TRBV5-5
TGTGCCAGCAGTCCCATGGTGGTAGGAGAGACCCAGTACTTC
CASSPMVVGETQYF